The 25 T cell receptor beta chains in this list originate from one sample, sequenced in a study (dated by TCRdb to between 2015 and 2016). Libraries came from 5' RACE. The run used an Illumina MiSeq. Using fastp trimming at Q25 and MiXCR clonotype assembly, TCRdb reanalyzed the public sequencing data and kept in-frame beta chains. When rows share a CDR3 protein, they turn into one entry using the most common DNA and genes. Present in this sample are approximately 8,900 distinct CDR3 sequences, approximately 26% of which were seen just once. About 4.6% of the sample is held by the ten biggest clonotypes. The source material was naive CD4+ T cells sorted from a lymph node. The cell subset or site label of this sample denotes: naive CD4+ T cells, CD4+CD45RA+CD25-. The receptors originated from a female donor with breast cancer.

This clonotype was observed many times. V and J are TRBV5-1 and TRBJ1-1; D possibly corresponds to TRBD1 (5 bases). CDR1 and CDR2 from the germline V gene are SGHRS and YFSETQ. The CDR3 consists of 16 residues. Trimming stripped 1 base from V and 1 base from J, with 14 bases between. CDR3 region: CASSLFWRGGNTEAFF. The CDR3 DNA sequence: TGCGCCAGCAGCTTGTTTTGGCGCGGGGGGAACACTGAAGCTTTCTTT.

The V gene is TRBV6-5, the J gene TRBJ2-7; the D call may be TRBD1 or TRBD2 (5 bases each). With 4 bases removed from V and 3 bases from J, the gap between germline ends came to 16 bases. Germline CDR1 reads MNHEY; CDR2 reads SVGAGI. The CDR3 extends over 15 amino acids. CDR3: CASSLSWGRNYEQYF. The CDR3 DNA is TGTGCCAGCAGTTTGTCTTGGGGGAGAAACTACGAGCAGTACTTC.

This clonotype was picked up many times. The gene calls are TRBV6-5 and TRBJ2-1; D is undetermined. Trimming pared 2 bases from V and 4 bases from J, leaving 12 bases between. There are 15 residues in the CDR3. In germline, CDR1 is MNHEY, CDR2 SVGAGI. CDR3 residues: CASSYRPSDYNEQFF. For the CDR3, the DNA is TGTGCCAGCAGTTACCGCCCTAGTGATTACAATGAGCAGTTCTTC.

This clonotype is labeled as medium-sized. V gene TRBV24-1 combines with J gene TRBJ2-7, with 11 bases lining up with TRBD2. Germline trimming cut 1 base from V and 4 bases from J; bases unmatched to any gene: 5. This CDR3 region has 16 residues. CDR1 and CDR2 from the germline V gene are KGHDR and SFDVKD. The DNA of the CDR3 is TGTGCCACCAGTGATTTATCGACTAGCGGGACATACGAGCAGTACTTC. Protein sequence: CATSDLSTSGTYEQYF.

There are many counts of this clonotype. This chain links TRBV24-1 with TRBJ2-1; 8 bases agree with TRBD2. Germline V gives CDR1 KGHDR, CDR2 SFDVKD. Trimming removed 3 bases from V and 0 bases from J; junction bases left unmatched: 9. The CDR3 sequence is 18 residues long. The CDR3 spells CATSDGEAGVSSYNEQFF. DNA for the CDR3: TGTGCCACCAGTGATGGGGAAGCGGGAGTATCCTCCTACAATGAGCAGTTCTTC.

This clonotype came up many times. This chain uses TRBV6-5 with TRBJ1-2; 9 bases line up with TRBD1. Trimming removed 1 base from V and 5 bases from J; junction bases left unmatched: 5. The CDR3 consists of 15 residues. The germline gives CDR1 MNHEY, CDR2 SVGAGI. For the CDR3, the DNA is TGTGCCAGCAGTTACTTGGGACAGGGATCTTATGGCTACACCTTC. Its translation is CASSYLGQGSYGYTF.

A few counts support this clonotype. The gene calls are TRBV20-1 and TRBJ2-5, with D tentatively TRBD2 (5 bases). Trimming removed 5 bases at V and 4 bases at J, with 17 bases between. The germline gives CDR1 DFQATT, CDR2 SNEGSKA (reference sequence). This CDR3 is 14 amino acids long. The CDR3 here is CSARLGVGSETQYF. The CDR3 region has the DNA TGCAGTGCTCGTTTGGGAGTGGGGTCAGAGACCCAGTACTTC.

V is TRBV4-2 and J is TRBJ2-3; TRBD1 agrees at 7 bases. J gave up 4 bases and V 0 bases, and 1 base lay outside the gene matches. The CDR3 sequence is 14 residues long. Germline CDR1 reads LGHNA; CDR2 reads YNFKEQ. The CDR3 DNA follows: TGTGCCAGCAGCCAAGATGACAGGGCAGATACGCAGTATTTT. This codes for CASSQDDRADTQYF.

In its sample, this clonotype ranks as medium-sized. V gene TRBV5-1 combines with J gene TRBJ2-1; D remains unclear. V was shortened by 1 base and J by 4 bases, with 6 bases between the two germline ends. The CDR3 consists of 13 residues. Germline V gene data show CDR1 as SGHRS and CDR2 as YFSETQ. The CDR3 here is CASSLYLYNEQFF. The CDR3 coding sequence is TGCGCCAGCAGCTTGTACCTGTACAATGAGCAGTTCTTC.

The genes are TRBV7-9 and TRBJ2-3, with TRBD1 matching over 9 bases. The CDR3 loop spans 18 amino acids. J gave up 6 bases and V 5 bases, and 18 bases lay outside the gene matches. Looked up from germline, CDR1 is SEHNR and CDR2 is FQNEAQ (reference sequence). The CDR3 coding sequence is TGTGCCAGCAGCAACAGCCGGCGCCGGACAGGGGATTATGATACGCAGTATTTT. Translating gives CASSNSRRRTGDYDTQYF.

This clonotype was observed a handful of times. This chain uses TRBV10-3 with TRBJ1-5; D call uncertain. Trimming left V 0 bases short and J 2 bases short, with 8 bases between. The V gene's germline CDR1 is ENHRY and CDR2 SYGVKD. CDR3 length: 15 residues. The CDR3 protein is CAISESMRGNQPQHF. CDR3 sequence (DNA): TGTGCCATCAGTGAGTCGATGAGGGGCAATCAGCCCCAGCATTTT.

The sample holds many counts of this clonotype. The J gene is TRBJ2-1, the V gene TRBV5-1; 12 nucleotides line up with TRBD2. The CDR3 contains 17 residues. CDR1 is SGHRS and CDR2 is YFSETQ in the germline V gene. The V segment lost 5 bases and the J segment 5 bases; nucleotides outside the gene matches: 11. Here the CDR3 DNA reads TGCGCCAGCAGACAACTAGCGGGGGGAACCTATGACAATGAGCAGTTCTTC. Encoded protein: CASRQLAGGTYDNEQFF. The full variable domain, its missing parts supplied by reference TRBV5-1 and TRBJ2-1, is KAGVTQTPRYLIKTRGQQVTLSCSPISGHRSVSWYQQTPGQGLQFLFEYFSETQRNKGNFPGRFSGRQFSNSRSEMNVSTLELGDSALYLCASRQLAGGTYDNEQFFGPGTRLTVL.

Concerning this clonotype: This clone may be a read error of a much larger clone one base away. The DNA for the CDR3 is TGTGCCAGCAGCCTAACCGCTGACAATGAGCAGTTCTTC. Its translation is CASSLTADNEQFF. V gene TRBV7-3 combines with J gene TRBJ2-1; no definite D call. CDR1 and CDR2 (germline): SGHTA, FQGTGA. CDR3 length equals 13 residues. Variable domain in full (rest from reference TRBV7-3 and TRBJ2-1): GAGVSQTPSNKVTEKGKYVELRCDPISGHTALYWYRQSLGQGPEFLIYFQGTGAADDSGLPNDRFFAVRPEGSVSTLKIQRTERGDSAVYLCASSLTADNEQFFGPGTRLTVL.

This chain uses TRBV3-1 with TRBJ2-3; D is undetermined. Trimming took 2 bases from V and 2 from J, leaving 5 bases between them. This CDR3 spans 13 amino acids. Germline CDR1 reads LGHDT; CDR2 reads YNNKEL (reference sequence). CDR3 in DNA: TGTGCCAGCAGCCAACTTCACACAGATACGCAGTATTTT. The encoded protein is CASSQLHTDTQYF.

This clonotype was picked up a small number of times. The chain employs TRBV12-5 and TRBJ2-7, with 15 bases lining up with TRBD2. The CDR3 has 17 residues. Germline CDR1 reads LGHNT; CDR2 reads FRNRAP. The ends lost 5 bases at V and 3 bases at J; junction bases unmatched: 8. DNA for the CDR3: TGTGCTAGTGGTGGCGGACTAGCGGGAGGGGGGTACTACGAGCAGTACTTC. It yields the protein CASGGGLAGGGYYEQYF.

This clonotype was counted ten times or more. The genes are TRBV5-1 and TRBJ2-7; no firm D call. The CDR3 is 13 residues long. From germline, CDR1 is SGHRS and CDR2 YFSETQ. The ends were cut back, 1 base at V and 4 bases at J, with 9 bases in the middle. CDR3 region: CASSLTDLYEQYF. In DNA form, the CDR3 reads TGCGCCAGCAGCTTGACAGACTTATACGAGCAGTACTTC.

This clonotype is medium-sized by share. Here the CDR3 reads CASSITDEQFF. In DNA, the CDR3 is TGTGCCAGTAGTATAACGGATGAGCAGTTCTTC. This sequence joins TRBV19 and TRBJ2-1; D unresolved. Germline V gene sequence: CDR1 LNHDA, CDR2 SQIVND (reference sequence). The germline V and J ends were trimmed by 2 bases and 8 bases, with 4 bases remaining between them. The length of the CDR3 is 11 residues.

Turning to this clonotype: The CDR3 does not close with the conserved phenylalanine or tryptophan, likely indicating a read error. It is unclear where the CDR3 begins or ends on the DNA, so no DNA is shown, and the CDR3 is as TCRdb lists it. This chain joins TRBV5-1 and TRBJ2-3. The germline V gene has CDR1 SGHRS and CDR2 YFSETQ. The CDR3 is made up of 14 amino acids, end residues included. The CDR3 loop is CASSLDTSTDTRYV.

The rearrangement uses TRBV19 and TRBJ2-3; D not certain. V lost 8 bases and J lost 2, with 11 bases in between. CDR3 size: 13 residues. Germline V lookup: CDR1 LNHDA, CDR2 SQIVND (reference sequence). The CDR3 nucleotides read TGTGCCAGTGCGGAGTCCCTCACAGATACGCAGTATTTT. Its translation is CASAESLTDTQYF.

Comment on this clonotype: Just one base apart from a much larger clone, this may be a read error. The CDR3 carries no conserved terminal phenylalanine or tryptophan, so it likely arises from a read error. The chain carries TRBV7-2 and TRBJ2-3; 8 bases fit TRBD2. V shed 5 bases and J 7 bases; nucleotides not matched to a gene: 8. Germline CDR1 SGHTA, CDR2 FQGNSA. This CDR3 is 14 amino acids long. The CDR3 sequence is CASSTEREIHTQYC. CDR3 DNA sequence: TGTGCCAGCAGCACAGAGCGGGAGATTCATACGCAGTATTGT.

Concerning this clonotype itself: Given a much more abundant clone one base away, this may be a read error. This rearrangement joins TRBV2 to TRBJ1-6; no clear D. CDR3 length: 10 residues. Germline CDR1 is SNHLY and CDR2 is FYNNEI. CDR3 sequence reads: CASGNSPPHF. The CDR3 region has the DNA TGTGCCAGCGGTAATTCACCCCCCCACTTT. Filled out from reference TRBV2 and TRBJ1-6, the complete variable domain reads EPEVTQTPSHQVTQMGQEVILRCVPISNHLYFYWYRQILGQKVEFLVSFYNNEISEKSEIFDDQFSVERPDGSNFTLKIRSTKLEDSAMYFCASGNSPPHFGNGTRLTVT.

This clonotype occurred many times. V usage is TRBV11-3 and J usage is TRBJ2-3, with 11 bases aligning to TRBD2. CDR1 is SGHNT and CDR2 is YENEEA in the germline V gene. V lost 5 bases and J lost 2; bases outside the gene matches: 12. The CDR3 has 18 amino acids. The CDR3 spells CASSLGLAGTEITDTQYF. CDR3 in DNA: TGTGCCAGCAGCCTTGGACTAGCGGGTACCGAAATCACAGATACGCAGTATTTT.

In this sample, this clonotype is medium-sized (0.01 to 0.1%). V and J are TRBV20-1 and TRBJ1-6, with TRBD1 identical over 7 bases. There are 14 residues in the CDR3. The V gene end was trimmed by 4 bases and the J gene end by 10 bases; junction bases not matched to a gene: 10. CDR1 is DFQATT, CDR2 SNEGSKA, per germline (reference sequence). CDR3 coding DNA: TGCAGTGCTACTCCGGACAGGCTCGGGTCACCCCTCCACTTT. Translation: CSATPDRLGSPLHF.

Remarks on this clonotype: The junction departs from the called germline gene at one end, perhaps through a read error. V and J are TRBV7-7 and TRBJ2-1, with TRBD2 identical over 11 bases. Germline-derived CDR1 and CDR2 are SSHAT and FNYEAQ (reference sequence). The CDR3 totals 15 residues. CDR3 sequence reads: CASSLGLAGFNEQFF. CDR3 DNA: TGTGCTAGCAGCTTAGGACTAGCGGGCTTCAATGAGCAGTTCTTC.

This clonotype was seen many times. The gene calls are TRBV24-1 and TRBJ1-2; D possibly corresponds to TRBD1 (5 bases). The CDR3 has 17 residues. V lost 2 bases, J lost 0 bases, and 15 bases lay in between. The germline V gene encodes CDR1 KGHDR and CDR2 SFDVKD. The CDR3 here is CATSDSDRKGTNYGYTF. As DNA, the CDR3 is TGTGCCACCAGTGATTCCGACAGAAAAGGGACTAACTATGGCTACACCTTC.